This T cell receptor beta chain was recorded in a study of immunodeficiency (dated by TCRdb to between 2019 and 2020). For the wider study: The repertoires were analyzed to search for VDJ recombination defects and oligoclonality.

Before TCR sequencing, CD3+CD8+ T cells were sorted out of fresh PBMCs. Genomic DNA was extracted using the QIAamp DNA Blood Mini Kit and was submitted for immunoSEQ repertoire analysis. CDR3 regions were amplified by multiplex PCR from a standard quantity of genomic DNA template. The PCR products underwent sequencing on an Illumina platform. In the authors' own workflow: Sequences were mapped to a reference, using V, D and J gene definitions from IMGT. Closely related sequences were merged by a nearest-neighbor clustering algorithm so that PCR and sequencing errors were removed. V, D and J usage was analyzed in productive unique and total sequences using ImmunoSEQ Analyzer tools and R version 3.6.1. TCRdb's version of the immuneACCESS table is confined to in-frame rearrangements and falls short of the full clone set. An unresolved V gene accounts for under half of the shortfall where checked; the remainder is of unknown origin. That table is the source of V, J and clone size, and D and trimming were worked out from the DNA. The sample table holds roughly 1,200 clones, of which about 90% were seen once. The top ten clonotypes cover approximately 1.4% of the sample.

What the research found in general, with its limitations: Based on top-100 and total clonotype frequencies, severe oligoclonality was found in patient CD8+ T cells but not in patient CD4+ T cells. Patient CD8+ T cells showed restricted TRB V-J pairing and lower productive entropy than control CD8+ T cells. In the entropy comparisons of patients versus healthy controls, patients were shown as n=3 (open circles), and an effect on thymic development was only suggested as possible.

V is trimmed back by 4 bases and J by 6 bases, and the junction contains 6 bases that no gene match accounts for. Sequences MGHRA (CDR1) and YSYEKL (CDR2) are obtained from the germline V gene. The CDR3 numbers 14 residues from cysteine through phenylalanine. The sequence is cut down to CDR3 DNA, 42 bases in frame from base 1. About this clone: It has no known antigen specificity. Base qualities are missing; no much larger clone stands one base away.

Sequenced sample: CD8+ T cells from blood. The sequence came from a female donor. This sequence uses TRBV4-1 and TRBJ1-2; 9 bases in the middle match TRBD1. The sequence in DNA is TGCGCCAGCAGCCCCCGGACAGGGGTGGATGGCTACACCTTC. Translation gives CASSPRTGVDGYTF.